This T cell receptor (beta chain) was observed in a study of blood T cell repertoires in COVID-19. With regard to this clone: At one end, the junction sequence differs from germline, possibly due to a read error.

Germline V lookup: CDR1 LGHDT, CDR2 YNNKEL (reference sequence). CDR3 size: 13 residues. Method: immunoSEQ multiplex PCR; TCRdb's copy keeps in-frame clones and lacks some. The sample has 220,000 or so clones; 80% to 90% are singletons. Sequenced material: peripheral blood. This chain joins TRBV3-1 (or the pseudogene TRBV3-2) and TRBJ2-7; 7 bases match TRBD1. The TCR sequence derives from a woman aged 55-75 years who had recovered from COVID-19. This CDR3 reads CASSQEGGRVMHF. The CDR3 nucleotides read TGTGCCAGCAGCCAAGAAGGGGGCAGGGTGATGCACTTC.